Below are 8 T cell receptor beta chains sequenced from a single sample in a study of blood T cell repertoires in COVID-19. The protocol was immunoSEQ multiplex PCR, while the TCRdb copy is restricted to in-frame clones and leaves out a portion. Of about 150,000 clones in the sample, 60% to 85% are singletons; the top ten hold approximately 1.8%. Sequencing was carried out using peripheral blood. These receptors were taken from a man older than 75 with acute or convalescent COVID-19.

This clone was recorded once. The chain has TRBV2 and TRBJ1-2; possible D gene TRBD1, 5 bases. V was pared by 7 bases and J by 3 bases, with 12 bases between. The CDR3 consists of 13 residues. Germline V gene lookup returns CDR1 SNHLY and CDR2 FYNNEI. CDR3 in DNA: TGTGCCAGCAACCCTGACAGCGACTATGGCTACACCTTC. This translates into CASNPDSDYGYTF.

The rearrangement links TRBV2 to TRBJ2-2; 10 nucleotides align to TRBD1. The CDR3 length is 15 residues. From germline, CDR1 is SNHLY and CDR2 FYNNEI. The V gene end was trimmed by 6 bases and the J gene end by 4 bases; junction bases not matched to a gene: 5. The CDR3 loop reads CASRLTGGGTGELFF. CDR3 DNA: TGTGCCAGCAGGCTGACAGGGGGCGGCACCGGGGAGCTGTTTTTT.

The rearrangement links TRBV28 to TRBJ2-7, with D perhaps matching TRBD2 (6 bases). The V and J ends lost 8 bases and 2 bases respectively, with 13 bases between them. CDR1 is MDHEN, CDR2 SYDVKM, per germline. The CDR3 has 13 residues. The DNA of the CDR3 is TGTGCCAGCCGCAAAACGGGGGCCTACGAGCAGTACGTC. Translating gives CASRKTGAYEQYV.

The chain joins TRBV15 to TRBJ1-4, with 7 bases aligning to TRBD1. This CDR3 spans 15 amino acids. Germline assignment: CDR1 LNHNV and CDR2 YYDKDF (reference sequence). The trim removed 3 bases at V and 2 bases at J, leaving 3 bases unmatched. The CDR3, as DNA: TGTGCCACCAGCAGGGAACAGGGGACTAATGAAAAACTGTTTTTT. The encoded protein is CATSREQGTNEKLFF.

The rearrangement links TRBV7-3 to TRBJ1-1; D perhaps matches TRBD1 (6 bases). Germline-derived CDR1 and CDR2 are SGHTA and FQGTGA. The CDR3 is 14 amino acids. Trimming took off 5 bases at V and 4 bases at J, with 14 bases between the two ends. CDR3 in DNA: TGTGCCAGCAGCAGAACAGGGATGGGCACTGAAGCTTTCTTT. Amino acid sequence: CASSRTGMGTEAFF.

This chain joins TRBV6-5 and TRBJ2-1; 9 bases map to TRBD1. Germline CDR1 reads MNHEY; CDR2 reads SVGAGI. With 5 bases clipped from V and 4 bases from J, the junction kept 3 bases outside the gene matches. The CDR3 length is 14 residues. The CDR3, as DNA: TGTGCCAGCAGTCGGGACAGGGCGTACAATGAGCAGTTCTTC. Protein product: CASSRDRAYNEQFF.

This rearrangement joins TRBV7-6 to TRBJ2-5, with a weak D call TRBD2 (5 bases). The CDR3 consists of 13 residues. V lost 4 bases and J 1 base, leaving 7 bases between the germline ends. The germline gives CDR1 SGHVS, CDR2 FNYEAQ. The CDR3 region has the DNA TGTGCCAGCAGCTCGACTATCCAAGAGACCCAGTACTTC. Encoded protein: CASSSTIQETQYF.

This clone occurred a few times. This chain connects TRBV6-1 to TRBJ1-5, with D unresolved. Trimming shortened V by 2 bases and J by 1 base, and 9 bases separated the two germline ends. CDR1 and CDR2 (germline): MNHNS, SASEGT. CDR3 length: 15 amino acids. The CDR3 spells CASSEQVSSNQPQHF. DNA for the CDR3: TGTGCCAGCAGTGAACAGGTATCCAGCAATCAGCCCCAGCATTTT.